The entry below gives a single T cell receptor beta chain sequence along with its context. This entry belongs to a study of cytomegalovirus exposure and HLA in healthy donors. The PCR used 60 Vbeta and 13 Jbeta primers. Measured with immunoSEQ multiplex PCR; TCRdb has only the in-frame clones, and not every one. This sample carries about 130,000 clones, around four fifths of them seen once, and the ten largest clones take more than 0.9%. With 7 bases removed from V and 2 bases from J, the gap between germline ends came to 13 bases. The CDR3 runs to 13 residues. In germline, CDR1 is SGHNT, CDR2 YYREEE (reference sequence).

What was sequenced was PBMCs. The sequence was obtained from a boy aged 10-17 years in good health and CMV-seronegative. The V gene is TRBV5-4, the J gene TRBJ2-7; D may be TRBD1 (7 bases). In DNA, the CDR3 is TGTGCCAGCTCAGGGGGGCCTGCCTACGAGCAGTACTTC. It codes for CASSGGPAYEQYF.